Presented here are 20 T cell receptor beta chains from one specimen sequenced in a study of neurological immune-mediated disorders. TCRdb re-derived calls from the 5' RACE reads in MiXCR, one entry per CDR3 protein. This sample has approximately 38,000 distinct CDR3 sequences, with over 2% found just once. The sample taken for sequencing was PBMCs. Receptors were obtained from a man aged 45 to 65 with multiple sclerosis.

At least ten counts were recorded for this clonotype. The rearrangement uses TRBV2 and TRBJ1-2; no reliable D call. CDR3 length: 14 amino acids. Deletions cut 1 base from V and 4 bases from J, with 10 bases between. The germline V gene encodes CDR1 SNHLY and CDR2 FYNNEI. The CDR3 DNA reads as TGTGCCAGCAGTGAAGGCCCGGATCCCTATGGCTACACCTTC. Protein: CASSEGPDPYGYTF. The complete variable domain, with remaining parts taken from reference TRBV2 and TRBJ1-2, reads EPEVTQTPSHQVTQMGQEVILRCVPISNHLYFYWYRQILGQKVEFLVSFYNNEISEKSEIFDDQFSVERPDGSNFTLKIRSTKLEDSAMYFCASSEGPDPYGYTFGSGTRLTVV.

This clonotype was observed many times. J is TRBJ1-5 and V is TRBV12-3 or TRBV12-4; the D gene is possibly TRBD1 (6 bases). This CDR3 is 17 amino acids long. V dropped 4 bases and J dropped 6 bases, with 22 bases sitting between them. This CDR3 is CASSSSRGGRRSQPQHF. The CDR3 DNA sequence: TGTGCCAGCAGTTCCTCTCGTGGGGGGCGAAGGAGTCAGCCCCAGCATTTT.

This clonotype was seen ten or more times. V is TRBV20-1 and J is TRBJ2-3; 12 positions agree with TRBD1. The trim removed 3 bases at V and 5 bases at J, leaving 9 bases unmatched. This CDR3 comprises 16 residues. The V gene's germline CDR1 is DFQATT and CDR2 SNEGSKA (reference sequence). CDR3 region: CSASYWDRGLKDTQYF. The CDR3 DNA is TGCAGTGCTAGTTACTGGGACAGGGGGCTGAAAGATACGCAGTATTTT.

This clonotype was counted at least ten times. The chain carries TRBV7-2 and TRBJ1-1, with a possible D match to TRBD1 (6 bases). Trimming shortened V by 5 bases and J by 7 bases, and 14 bases separated the two germline ends. This CDR3 region has 13 residues. CDR1 SGHTA and CDR2 FQGNSA come from the germline V gene. The CDR3 reads CASSIETGLEAFF. In nucleotides, the CDR3 is TGTGCCAGCAGCATAGAGACAGGACTTGAAGCTTTCTTT.

This clonotype was found many times. This chain uses TRBV29-1 with TRBJ2-7; 10 bases agree with TRBD1. Trimming at V came to 6 bases and at J to 5 bases, leaving 7 bases not matched to a gene. The CDR3 consists of 13 residues. CDR1 is SQVTM, CDR2 ANQGSEA, per germline. The chain's CDR3 is CSVYRDRGNEQYF. The CDR3, as DNA: TGCAGCGTCTACCGGGACAGGGGTAACGAGCAGTACTTC.

This clonotype was observed at least ten times. The chain is built from TRBV10-3 and TRBJ1-2; D unclear. Trimming took 2 bases from V and 2 from J, leaving 3 bases between them. CDR1 is ENHRY and CDR2 is SYGVKD in the germline V gene. The CDR3 has 12 amino acids. The CDR3: CAISEKNYGYTF. The CDR3 nucleotides read TGTGCCATCAGTGAGAAGAACTATGGCTACACCTTC.

A few counts support this clonotype. The V gene is TRBV5-1, the J gene TRBJ1-1, with D tentatively TRBD1 (5 bases). Germline-derived CDR1 and CDR2 are SGHRS and YFSETQ. Trimming stripped 0 bases from V and 6 bases from J, with 15 bases between. The CDR3 runs 15 residues. The CDR3 here is CASSLVVGGTAEAFF. CDR3 bases: TGCGCCAGCAGCTTGGTGGTTGGGGGAACGGCTGAAGCTTTCTTT.

Ten or more counts support this clonotype. The chain is built from TRBV29-1 and TRBJ2-2; D is ambiguous. CDR1 is SQVTM and CDR2 is ANQGSEA in the germline V gene. The germline V and J ends were trimmed by 8 bases and 2 bases, with 12 bases remaining between them. This CDR3 has 13 amino acids. CDR3 amino acids: CSSVEPNTGELFF. CDR3 nucleotide sequence: TGCAGCTCGGTTGAGCCCAACACCGGGGAGCTGTTTTTT.

The sample holds many counts of this clonotype. V gene TRBV11-1 combines with J gene TRBJ2-1, with D maybe TRBD1 (6 bases). The CDR3 spans 14 residues. V was cut by 7 bases and J by 0 bases, with 10 bases left in between. Germline CDR1 is SGHAT and CDR2 is FQDESV (reference sequence). The CDR3 is CASTDRSSYNEQFF. CDR3 DNA sequence: TGTGCCAGCACCGACAGGAGCTCCTACAATGAGCAGTTCTTC. The full variable domain, rest sourced from reference TRBV11-1 and TRBJ2-1, is EAEVAQSPRYKITEKSQAVAFWCDPISGHATLYWYRQILGQGPELLVQFQDESVVDDSQLPKDRFSAERLKGVDSTLKIQPAELGDSAMYLCASTDRSSYNEQFFGPGTRLTVL.

This clonotype was recorded at least ten times. The chain is built from TRBV7-9 and TRBJ2-3, with D possibly matching TRBD2 (6 bases). Trimming took 3 bases from V and 5 from J, leaving 15 bases between them. The CDR3 has 15 amino acids. Germline V CDR1 and CDR2: SEHNR, FQNEAQ (reference sequence). The CDR3 protein is CASSFFRGARDTQYF. CDR3 nucleotides: TGTGCCAGCAGCTTTTTCCGCGGGGCAAGAGATACGCAGTATTTT. Full variable domain (rest looked up from reference TRBV7-9 and TRBJ2-3): DTGVSQNPRHKITKRGQNVTFRCDPISEHNRLYWYRQTLGQGPEFLTYFQNEAQLEKSRLLSDRFSAERPKGSFSTLEIQRTEQGDSAMYLCASSFFRGARDTQYFGPGTRLTVL.

This clonotype was found many times. The V call is TRBV14, the J call TRBJ2-2; D is ambiguous. V gave up 4 bases and J gave up 7 bases, with 10 bases separating them. Germline loops: CDR1 SGHDN, CDR2 FVKESK. The CDR3 has 13 amino acids. CDR3 region: CASSPRTFGELFF. The CDR3 nucleotides read TGTGCCAGCAGCCCTAGGACCTTCGGGGAGCTGTTTTTT.

This clonotype was recorded many times. The V call is TRBV9, the J call TRBJ2-1; 16 bases agree with TRBD2. V shed 3 bases, J shed 10 bases, and the junction held 10 bases outside the gene matches. Germline-derived CDR1 and CDR2 are SGDLS and YYNGEE. CDR3 length: 17 amino acids. The CDR3 DNA reads TGTGCCAGCAGCGAAGGGACTAGCGGGGGGGCCCGGGAGGAGCAGTTCTTC. This encodes CASSEGTSGGAREEQFF.

This clonotype occurred many times. The chain combines TRBV5-1 with TRBJ1-6; 9 nucleotides match TRBD1. The CDR3 covers 17 residues. CDR1 is SGHRS, CDR2 YFSETQ, per germline. J was trimmed by 9 bases and V by 4 bases; bases with no gene match: 14. The CDR3 DNA reads as TGCGCCAGCAGCCCAAGGGGACAGGGTGGGGATCTTTCACCCCTCCACTTT. It translates to CASSPRGQGGDLSPLHF.

The sample holds many counts of this clonotype. This chain joins TRBV7-6 and TRBJ2-6; 7 nucleotides match TRBD1. This CDR3 spans 19 amino acids. Per the germline V gene, CDR1 is SGHVS and CDR2 is FNYEAQ. V trimming: 1 base; J trimming: 0 bases; junction bases outside the gene matches: 9. CDR3 amino acids: CASSLEAAGGSSGANVLTF. Written as DNA, the CDR3 is TGTGCCAGCAGCTTAGAGGCGGCAGGGGGTAGCTCTGGGGCCAACGTCCTGACTTTC.

This clonotype was counted ten times or more. The genes are TRBV29-1 and TRBJ2-5, with 8 bases aligning to TRBD2. The CDR3 loop spans 14 amino acids. With V trimmed by 7 bases and J by 5 bases, 12 bases remained unmatched. The germline CDR1 and CDR2 sequences are SQVTM and ANQGSEA. The chain's CDR3 is CSGESRGGWETQYF. The DNA for the CDR3 is TGCAGCGGCGAGTCCCGCGGGGGGTGGGAGACCCAGTACTTC.

This clonotype showed up just once. The V and J genes are TRBV5-1 and TRBJ1-5; possibly TRBD1 for D (6 bases). The V and J ends lost 4 bases and 4 bases respectively, with 12 bases between them. From germline, CDR1 is SGHRS and CDR2 YFSETQ. CDR3 size: 14 residues. The DNA of the CDR3 is TGCGCCAGCAGCGAACAGGGAACAAATCAGCCCCAGCATTTT. Amino acid sequence: CASSEQGTNQPQHF.

This clonotype was found many times. The chain employs TRBV6-6 and TRBJ2-1; TRBD1 aligns across 9 bases. Germline CDR1 and CDR2: MNHNY and SVGAGI (reference sequence). V shed 2 bases and J 10 bases; nucleotides not matched to a gene: 6. The CDR3 covers 14 residues. As DNA, the CDR3 is TGTGCCAGCAGTTACCTGGGACAGGGCCGAGAGCAGTTCTTC. Its translation is CASSYLGQGREQFF.

This clonotype was picked up many times. V gene TRBV27 combines with J gene TRBJ2-7, with D tentatively TRBD1 or TRBD2 (5 bases each). Trimming removed 6 bases at V and 3 bases at J, with 15 bases between. The CDR3 contains 14 residues. The germline CDR1 and CDR2 sequences are MNHEY and SMNVEV (reference sequence). As DNA, the CDR3 is TGTGCCAGCAGCCCCGGGACGTGGGGCTACGAGCAGTACTTC. Amino acids: CASSPGTWGYEQYF.

This clonotype has a handful of counts. A read error may be the cause here, since a much bigger clone is one base away. CDR3 loop: CASSVGIQGPSGAKVLTF. The CDR3 DNA reads TGTGCCAGCAGCGTAGGAATACAGGGCCCATCTGGGGCCAAAGTCCTGACTTTC. This chain joins TRBV9 and TRBJ2-6, with D maybe TRBD1 (6 bases). The CDR3 runs to 18 residues. Germline CDR1 reads SGDLS; CDR2 reads YYNGEE.

At least ten counts were recorded for this clonotype. V usage is TRBV10-3 and J usage is TRBJ2-1; maybe TRBD2 (5 bases). The CDR3 is 16 residues long. The germline V and J ends were trimmed by 2 bases and 8 bases, with 19 bases remaining between them. Germline lookup yields CDR1 ENHRY and CDR2 SYGVKD. CDR3 coding DNA: TGTGCCATCAGTGAGCCCCCGGACTCCGTCTGGGATGAGCAGTTCTTC. Amino acids: CAISEPPDSVWDEQFF.